A single sample gave rise to the 26 T cell receptor beta chains below, sequenced in a study of T-cell memory formation after mild COVID-19. TCRdb re-derived calls from the 5' RACE reads in MiXCR, one entry per CDR3 protein. The table records about 350,000 distinct CDR3 sequences, under 25% of them present only once. Sequenced input: PBMCs or a T cell subset sorted from them (not recorded which). The receptors shown here come from a man between 18 and 35 years old who had mild COVID-19 (a few samples of this study predate the infection). Cell type and time point are not known.

Many counts were recorded for this clonotype. This chain connects TRBV6-5 to TRBJ1-1; D is perhaps TRBD1 (5 bases). Trimming took 4 bases from V and 4 from J, leaving 7 bases between them. The CDR3 consists of 12 residues. The germline V gene encodes CDR1 MNHEY and CDR2 SVGAGI. The DNA for the CDR3 is TGTGCCAGCAGTTGGGGGGGCACTGAAGCTTTCTTT. As protein: CASSWGGTEAFF.

The J gene is TRBJ1-6, the V gene TRBV6-1; 7 positions agree with TRBD1. This CDR3 contains 15 residues. V was clipped by 10 bases and J by 0 bases; unmatched bases: 6. Germline V CDR1 and CDR2: MNHNS, SASEGT. The CDR3 region has the DNA TGTGCCACTACAGGGGTGAGCTCCTATAATTCACCCCTCCACTTT. Translation: CATTGVSSYNSPLHF.

The CDR3 loop is CASSYGSLGTDTQYF. Written as DNA, the CDR3 is TGTGCCAGCAGTTACGGCAGCCTGGGCACAGATACGCAGTATTTT. This chain connects TRBV6-6 to TRBJ2-3; no reliable D call. Germline CDR1 and CDR2: MNHNY and SVGAGI (reference sequence). CDR3 length: 15 amino acids. V was pared by 2 bases and J by 1 base, with 10 bases between.

The chain links TRBV3-2 to TRBJ2-3. TRBV3-2 is tagged as a pseudogene. This CDR3 is built from 15 residues. CDR3 sequence: CASSQETRSPDTQYF. As DNA, the CDR3 is TGTGCCAGCAGCCAAGAAACGCGGAGTCCAGATACGCAGTATTTT.

The J gene is TRBJ2-5, the V gene TRBV25-1; possibly TRBD1 for D (8 bases). V lost 4 bases to trimming and J lost 5 bases, with 17 bases between them. The CDR3 has 15 residues. Germline-derived CDR1 and CDR2 are MGHDK and SYGVNS. CDR3 protein: CASSGQGRGGETQYF. CDR3 coding DNA: TGTGCCAGCAGTGGACAGGGGAGGGGAGGCGAGACCCAGTACTTC.

The chain is built from TRBV11-2 and TRBJ1-3; no reliable D call. V was shortened by 5 bases and J by 2 bases, with 10 bases between the two germline ends. There are 14 residues in the CDR3. Germline values: CDR1 SGHAT, CDR2 FQNNGV. CDR3 sequence reads: CASSRGGTGNTIYF. DNA of the CDR3: TGTGCCAGCAGCAGAGGAGGGACTGGAAACACCATATATTTT.

This clonotype was found a few times. The V and J genes are TRBV7-8 and TRBJ1-6; D unclear. Germline CDR1 SGHVS, CDR2 FQNEAQ. Trimming shortened V by 10 bases and J by 2 bases, and 6 bases separated the two germline ends. This CDR3 spans 12 amino acids. As DNA, the CDR3 is TGTGCCACCCAAGCCTATAATTCACCCCTCCACTTT. This encodes CATQAYNSPLHF.

The chain combines TRBV29-1 with TRBJ2-6; D unclear. This CDR3 contains 13 residues. V was trimmed by 5 bases and J by 2 bases, leaving 7 bases between them. Germline loops: CDR1 SQVTM, CDR2 ANQGSEA. DNA of the CDR3: TGCAGCGTTCCACGAGCTGGGGCCAACGTCCTGACTTTC. It encodes CSVPRAGANVLTF.

In its sample, this clonotype was seen a few times. The V and J genes are TRBV3-1 and TRBJ2-1, with D perhaps matching TRBD1 or TRBD2 (5 bases each). This CDR3 has 15 amino acids. Trimming shortened V by 5 bases and J by 0 bases, and 11 bases separated the two germline ends. Germline CDR1 and CDR2: LGHDT and YNNKEL (reference sequence). The CDR3 is CASSSWGSSYNEQFF. CDR3 in DNA: TGTGCCAGCAGCTCCTGGGGGAGCTCCTACAATGAGCAGTTCTTC.

CDR3 amino acids: CASSQGRGDTEAFF. The CDR3 bases are TGTGCCAGCAGCCAGGGAAGGGGAGACACTGAAGCTTTCTTT. The V call is TRBV7-9, the J call TRBJ1-1, with D possibly matching TRBD1 (5 bases). Germline V gives CDR1 SEHNR, CDR2 FQNEAQ (reference sequence). CDR3 length: 14 residues. V was cut by 5 bases and J by 3 bases, with 13 bases left in between.

The rearrangement joins TRBV7-9 to TRBJ1-2; D remains unclear. The ends were cut back, 4 bases at V and 1 base at J, with 4 bases in the middle. Germline values: CDR1 SEHNR, CDR2 FQNEAQ (reference sequence). This CDR3 is 12 amino acids long. The CDR3 reads CASSYNNYGYTF. The CDR3 DNA is TGTGCCAGCAGCTATAATAACTATGGCTACACCTTC.

In its sample, this clonotype was seen a few times. V gene TRBV6-5 combines with J gene TRBJ2-3; maybe TRBD1 (6 bases). V was trimmed by 5 bases and J by 4 bases, leaving 10 bases between them. CDR1 MNHEY and CDR2 SVGAGI come from the germline V gene. This CDR3 has 13 residues. CDR3 region: CASSPPGADTQYF. The CDR3 nucleotides are TGTGCCAGCAGTCCCCCAGGGGCAGATACGCAGTATTTT.

This clonotype was seen a few times. The chain has TRBV12-3 or TRBV12-4 and TRBJ2-1; 12 nucleotides match TRBD1. With 6 bases clipped from V and 8 bases from J, the junction kept 8 bases outside the gene matches. The CDR3 has 15 amino acids. CDR3 sequence reads: CASSSGTGGLYEQFF. In DNA, the CDR3 is TGTGCCAGCAGCTCCGGGACAGGGGGCCTTTATGAGCAGTTCTTC.

This clonotype was counted between two and nine times. The chain joins TRBV7-8 to TRBJ2-2, with D unresolved. Germline CDR1 SGHVS, CDR2 FQNEAQ. The CDR3 runs to 16 residues. V was trimmed by 5 bases and J by 1 base, leaving 14 bases between them. The CDR3 DNA follows: TGTGCCAGCAGCCCGATCCGGTGGGGGAACACCGGGGAGCTGTTTTTT. Its protein product is CASSPIRWGNTGELFF.

The V and J genes are TRBV10-3 and TRBJ2-3, with D maybe TRBD2 (6 bases). The germline CDR1 and CDR2 sequences are ENHRY and SYGVKD. V was cut by 0 bases and J by 0 bases, with 10 bases left in between. This CDR3 spans 16 amino acids. CDR3 sequence: CAISESWGRSTDTQYF. The CDR3 coding sequence is TGTGCCATCAGTGAGTCTTGGGGGAGGAGCACAGATACGCAGTATTTT.

This clonotype turned up a few times. V gene TRBV7-9 combines with J gene TRBJ2-7, with TRBD1 matching 8 bases. The CDR3 contains 13 residues. Trimming took 3 bases from V and 5 from J; bases not matched to a gene: 3. CDR1 and CDR2 (germline): SEHNR, FQNEAQ (reference sequence). CDR3 nucleotides: TGTGCCAGCAGCTTCGACAGGGGCCACGAGCAGTACGTC. Translating it yields CASSFDRGHEQYV.

This sequence joins TRBV28 and TRBJ1-6; no reliable D call. With 3 bases removed from V and 3 bases from J, the gap between germline ends came to 9 bases. Germline V gene data show CDR1 as MDHEN and CDR2 as SYDVKM. The CDR3 runs 15 residues. CDR3 nucleotide sequence: TGTGCCAGCAGTTTCGGGGAATTCTATAATTCACCCCTCCACTTT. Amino acids: CASSFGEFYNSPLHF.

The sample holds many counts of this clonotype. The V gene is TRBV20-1, the J gene TRBJ2-3, with D possibly being TRBD1 (5 bases). This CDR3 region has 13 residues. V lost 2 bases to trimming and J lost 3 bases, with 9 bases between them. CDR1 and CDR2 from the germline V gene are DFQATT and SNEGSKA (reference sequence). The CDR3 nucleotides read TGCAGTGCTAGACTCCCAGGGACAGATACGCAGTATTTT. Its protein product is CSARLPGTDTQYF.

This clonotype was counted only a few times. The chain combines TRBV28 with TRBJ2-7; no reliable D call. The CDR3 covers 12 residues. Per germline, CDR1 MDHEN and CDR2 SYDVKM. Trimming took off 2 bases at V and 3 bases at J, with 5 bases between the two ends. The CDR3 coding sequence is TGTGCCAGCAGTTTAAACAACTACGAGCAGTACGTC. Protein: CASSLNNYEQYV.

This clonotype was detected only a few times. The rearrangement joins TRBV12-3 or TRBV12-4 to TRBJ2-3; no firm D call. The CDR3 consists of 14 residues. V shed 5 bases and J shed 1 base, with 10 bases lying between them. CDR3 DNA sequence: TGTGCCAGCAGTCTTCCCATCCGCACAGATACGCAGTATTTT. Protein product: CASSLPIRTDTQYF.

This clonotype was seen many times. The J gene is TRBJ2-1, the V gene TRBV7-9, with TRBD2 matching 11 bases. CDR1 is SEHNR, CDR2 FQNEAQ, per germline (reference sequence). The CDR3 length is 15 residues. V trimming: 6 bases; J trimming: 4 bases; junction bases outside the gene matches: 5. CDR3 nucleotide sequence: TGTGCCAGCAGTCTCCTAGCGGGGGGTTACAATGAGCAGTTCTTC. Translating gives CASSLLAGGYNEQFF. The full variable domain, in which reference TRBV7-9 and TRBJ2-1 provide the parts outside the CDR3, is DTGVSQNPRHKITKRGQNVTFRCDPISEHNRLYWYRQTLGQGPEFLTYFQNEAQLEKSRLLSDRFSAERPKGSFSTLEIQRTEQGDSAMYLCASSLLAGGYNEQFFGPGTRLTVL.

This clonotype showed up just a few times. This chain links TRBV18 with TRBJ2-1; D is uncertain. This CDR3 comprises 12 residues. The ends were cut back, 2 bases at V and 8 bases at J, with 7 bases in the middle. The V gene's germline CDR1 is KGHSH and CDR2 LQKENI. This chain's CDR3 is CASSPDVDEQFF. Here the CDR3 DNA reads TGTGCCAGCTCACCAGACGTTGATGAGCAGTTCTTC.

This clonotype has a handful of counts. This chain connects TRBV14 to TRBJ2-2; D call uncertain. CDR3 size: 14 residues. Germline-derived CDR1 and CDR2 are SGHDN and FVKESK. V was cut by 2 bases and J by 3 bases, with 7 bases left in between. This CDR3 reads CASSQRSYTGELFF. The CDR3, as DNA: TGTGCCAGCAGCCAAAGGTCCTACACCGGGGAGCTGTTTTTT.

The V gene is TRBV9, the J gene TRBJ1-5; TRBD1 might be the D (5 bases). V was shortened by 0 bases and J by 7 bases, with 17 bases between the two germline ends. CDR3 length: 16 amino acids. Germline CDR1 and CDR2: SGDLS and YYNGEE. Written as DNA, the CDR3 is TGTGCCAGCAGCGTAGAAGGCCCGGAGGGGCGGCAGCCCCAGCATTTT. This gives the protein CASSVEGPEGRQPQHF.

This clonotype was counted once. V usage is TRBV7-2 and J usage is TRBJ1-6; TRBD1 agrees at 7 bases. V trimming: 2 bases; J trimming: 7 bases; junction bases outside the gene matches: 8. Germline V gene lookup returns CDR1 SGHTA and CDR2 FQGNSA. The CDR3 sequence is 16 residues long. CDR3 region: CASSLFPGQQNSPLHF. The DNA of the CDR3 is TGTGCCAGCAGCTTATTTCCGGGACAGCAAAATTCACCCCTCCACTTT.

This clonotype has ten or more counts. The chain joins TRBV12-3 or TRBV12-4 to TRBJ1-5, with D unresolved. Trimming took 8 bases from V and 6 from J, leaving 11 bases between them. The CDR3 length is 12 residues. In nucleotides, the CDR3 is TGTGCCAGCCGAGTGGGTTTTCAGCCCCAGCATTTT. Its translation is CASRVGFQPQHF.